These 25 T cell receptor beta chains share one sample of origin, sequenced in a study of PD-1 blockade in classical Hodgkin lymphoma. Every patient relapsed after autologous stem cell transplantation, and brentuximab vedotin exposure varied. TCRdb's table, derived via immunoSEQ multiplex PCR, lists solely in-frame clones and lacks some. The sample records almost 100,000 clones, over 85% being singletons. The source material was peripheral blood mononuclear cells (PBMCs), sampled at baseline. These receptors all stem from a human donor with classical Hodgkin lymphoma.

This sequence joins TRBV4-1 and TRBJ2-5; tentatively, D is TRBD2 (5 bases). This CDR3 contains 14 residues. Germline lookup yields CDR1 MGHRA and CDR2 YSYEKL. Trimming shortened V by 0 bases and J by 1 base, and 6 bases separated the two germline ends. The CDR3 protein is CASSQERAQETQYF. The CDR3 coding sequence is TGCGCCAGCAGCCAAGAGCGGGCCCAAGAGACCCAGTACTTC.

The genes are TRBV9 and TRBJ2-2, with 7 bases aligning to TRBD1. From germline, CDR1 is SGDLS and CDR2 YYNGEE. The junction had 4 bases not matched to a gene; V was cut back by 4 bases and J by 7 bases. The CDR3 contains 13 residues. The CDR3 loop reads CASSFRDSGELFF. As DNA, the CDR3 is TGTGCCAGCAGCTTCCGGGACAGCGGGGAGCTGTTTTTT.

The chain carries TRBV19 and TRBJ2-7, with D perhaps TRBD1 (5 bases). The CDR3 spans 14 residues. V shed 0 bases and J shed 3 bases, with 9 bases lying between them. The germline V gene encodes CDR1 LNHDA and CDR2 SQIVND (reference sequence). The CDR3 coding sequence is TGTGCCAGTAGTATAGAGGCCAGGGACTACGAGCAGTACTTC. This gives the protein CASSIEARDYEQYF.

The rearrangement links TRBV27 to TRBJ1-5, with 8 nucleotides matching TRBD1. V gave up 1 base and J gave up 5 bases; unmatched junction bases: 4. Germline CDR1 reads MNHEY; CDR2 reads SMNVEV (reference sequence). This CDR3 is 15 amino acids long. CDR3 DNA: TGTGCCAGCAGTTTATGGAAGGACAGGGATCAGCCCCAGCATTTT. It specifies CASSLWKDRDQPQHF.

The chain is built from TRBV27 and TRBJ2-3; 7 bases map to TRBD2. After removal of 3 bases from V and 2 bases from J, the junction contained 5 bases not matched to a gene. Per germline, CDR1 MNHEY and CDR2 SMNVEV (reference sequence). The CDR3 sequence is 15 residues long. CDR3 bases: TGTGCCAGCAGTTTCGCCGGACTAGTCACAGATACGCAGTATTTT. This translates into CASSFAGLVTDTQYF.

The chain is built from TRBV9 and TRBJ1-3; a possible D gene is TRBD1 (6 bases). V was pared by 2 bases and J by 0 bases, with 9 bases between. This CDR3 has 15 residues. CDR1 SGDLS and CDR2 YYNGEE come from the germline V gene. CDR3 in amino acids: CASSVRGGSGNTIYF. The CDR3 DNA is TGTGCCAGCAGCGTTAGGGGGGGCTCTGGAAACACCATATATTTT.

In this sample, this clone turned up once. This chain connects TRBV5-4 to TRBJ1-1; 9 bases fit TRBD1. V dropped 3 bases and J dropped 4; count of bases not matched to a gene: 4. The CDR3 runs 14 residues. Per the germline V gene, CDR1 is SGHNT and CDR2 is YYREEE (reference sequence). The CDR3 coding sequence is TGTGCCAGCAGCTGGACAGGGGATTTCACTGAAGCTTTCTTT. Its protein product is CASSWTGDFTEAFF.

This clone was observed once. The chain links TRBV28 to TRBJ1-2; D is unresolved. The V end was cut by 4 bases, the J end by 7 bases, with 7 bases between. Germline V gene lookup returns CDR1 MDHEN and CDR2 SYDVKM. This CDR3 contains 11 residues. The CDR3, as DNA: TGTGCCAGCAGTTACGCCGCTGGCTACACCTTC. Amino acids: CASSYAAGYTF.

V and J are TRBV4-2 and TRBJ1-2, with 7 bases lining up with TRBD1. Germline V CDR1 and CDR2: LGHNA, YNFKEQ. After removal of 0 bases from V and 4 bases from J, the junction contained 11 bases not matched to a gene. The length of the CDR3 is 17 residues. The CDR3 is CASSQDPAGGQSYGYTF. The CDR3, as DNA: TGTGCCAGCAGCCAAGATCCGGCGGGGGGACAGAGCTATGGCTACACCTTC.

V and J are TRBV27 and TRBJ2-5; possibly TRBD2 for D (6 bases). V lost 1 base, J lost 5 bases, and 11 bases lay in between. Germline CDR1 MNHEY, CDR2 SMNVEV (reference sequence). There are 14 residues in the CDR3. The CDR3 DNA reads as TGTGCCAGCAGTTTATGGAGGGATGGGGAGACCCAGTACTTC. Translated: CASSLWRDGETQYF.

The chain recombines TRBV28 with TRBJ1-5, with 9 bases that match TRBD1. J lost 0 bases, V lost 7 bases, and 4 bases had no gene match. Germline lookup yields CDR1 MDHEN and CDR2 SYDVKM. CDR3 size: 15 residues. CDR3 bases: TGTGCCAGCAACACAGGGGGCATTAGCAATCAGCCCCAGCATTTT. Amino acids: CASNTGGISNQPQHF. The full variable domain, completed using reference TRBV28 and TRBJ1-5, is DVKVTQSSRYLVKRTGEKVFLECVQDMDHENMFWYRQDPGLGLRLIYFSYDVKMKEKGDIPEGYSVSREKKERFSLILESASTNQTSMYLCASNTGGISNQPQHFGDGTRLSIL.

The chain uses TRBV30 and TRBJ2-5; TRBD1 matches 12 bases. Unmatched junction bases numbered 7, after V lost 0 bases and J lost 5 bases. The germline V gene encodes CDR1 GTSNPN and CDR2 SVGIG (reference sequence). The CDR3 consists of 16 residues. DNA for the CDR3: TGTGCCTGGAGTGTAGGGACAGGGGGCTTTCGGGAGACCCAGTACTTC. Encoded protein: CAWSVGTGGFRETQYF.

V gene TRBV5-1 combines with J gene TRBJ1-2; 8 bases map to TRBD1. The trim removed 0 bases at V and 5 bases at J, leaving 3 bases unmatched. Germline loops: CDR1 SGHRS, CDR2 YFSETQ. The CDR3 is made up of 14 amino acids. This chain's CDR3 is CASSLEGQAYGYTF. The CDR3 bases are TGCGCCAGCAGCTTGGAGGGACAGGCGTATGGCTACACCTTC.

The CDR3 sequence: CASSVGGTDTQYF. DNA for the CDR3: TGTGCCAGCAGCGTAGGAGGTACAGATACGCAGTATTTT. The J gene is TRBJ2-3, the V gene TRBV9; D gene uncertain. Germline V gene lookup returns CDR1 SGDLS and CDR2 YYNGEE. V was pared by 0 bases and J by 3 bases, with 5 bases between. The CDR3 totals 13 residues.

The rearrangement links TRBV28 to TRBJ2-3; 9 bases line up with TRBD2. CDR1 is MDHEN and CDR2 is SYDVKM in the germline V gene. V dropped 5 bases and J dropped 2; count of bases not matched to a gene: 11. The CDR3 spans 17 residues. This CDR3 is CASSLSLAGDDTDTQYF. The CDR3 nucleotides are TGTGCCAGCAGTCTGTCTTTAGCGGGAGATGACACAGATACGCAGTATTTT.

The chain combines TRBV5-6 with TRBJ2-1; 11 bases fit TRBD2. The CDR3 spans 14 residues. V trimming: 0 bases; J trimming: 12 bases; junction bases outside the gene matches: 5. In germline, CDR1 is SGHDT, CDR2 YYEEEE. This chain's CDR3 is CASSLALAGGGQFF. Written as DNA, the CDR3 is TGTGCCAGCAGCTTGGCTCTAGCGGGAGGCGGGCAGTTCTTC.

This rearrangement joins TRBV7-9 to TRBJ2-1, with D possibly called TRBD1 or TRBD2 (6 bases each). The CDR3 totals 15 residues. Trimming stripped 5 bases from V and 4 bases from J, with 15 bases between. Germline lookup yields CDR1 SEHNR and CDR2 FQNEAQ (reference sequence). The CDR3 sequence is CASSPQAGQYNEQFF. The CDR3 DNA reads as TGTGCCAGCAGCCCACAGGCGGGACAATACAATGAGCAGTTCTTC.

The J gene is TRBJ2-7, the V gene TRBV11-3, with D possibly being TRBD2 (5 bases). V lost 2 bases, J lost 5 bases, and 22 bases lay in between. CDR1 and CDR2 (germline): SGHNT, YENEEA. CDR3 size: 17 residues. The CDR3 loop is CASSLLAAPRENNEQYF. DNA for the CDR3: TGTGCCAGCAGCTTACTTGCTGCCCCAAGGGAGAACAACGAGCAGTACTTC. Drawing the rest from reference TRBV11-3 and TRBJ2-7, the complete variable domain is EAGVVQSPRYKIIEKKQPVAFWCNPISGHNTLYWYLQNLGQGPELLIRYENEEAVDDSQLPKDRFSAERLKGVDSTLKIQPAELGDSAVYLCASSLLAAPRENNEQYFGPGTRLTVT.

This chain joins TRBV29-1 and TRBJ1-2; TRBD1 is a possible D gene (5 bases). The V end was cut by 7 bases, the J end by 8 bases, with 23 bases between. The CDR3 has 14 amino acids. The V gene's germline CDR1 is SQVTM and CDR2 ANQGSEA. DNA for the CDR3: TGCAGCGCCCTCACTGGGAGAGGGGTAGCGGGCTACACCTTC. Its translation is CSALTGRGVAGYTF.

This clone was picked up one time. Here the CDR3 DNA reads TGTGCCAGTCGGACAGGGGGCACTGGAAACACCATATATTTT. Translating it yields CASRTGGTGNTIYF. The rearrangement links TRBV19 to TRBJ1-3, with TRBD1 matching over 11 bases. Germline V lookup: CDR1 LNHDA, CDR2 SQIVND (reference sequence). This CDR3 has 14 residues. The V and J ends lost 8 bases and 2 bases, in that order; junction bases with no gene match: 2.

The chain couples TRBV9 to TRBJ1-1, with 9 bases aligning to TRBD1. The junction had 8 bases not matched to a gene; V was cut back by 3 bases and J by 5 bases. Germline V CDR1 and CDR2: SGDLS, YYNGEE. CDR3 size: 15 residues. The CDR3 reads CASSARTGGATEAFF. CDR3 coding DNA: TGTGCCAGCAGCGCGAGAACAGGGGGCGCAACTGAAGCTTTCTTT.

The chain has TRBV6-6 and TRBJ2-7; possibly TRBD2 for D (6 bases). The ends were cut back, 0 bases at V and 5 bases at J, with 14 bases in the middle. CDR1 is MNHNY, CDR2 SVGAGI, per germline (reference sequence). The CDR3 is made up of 15 amino acids. In nucleotides, the CDR3 is TGTGCCAGCAGTTACTCGGAGGGTTGGGTCGACGAGCAGTACTTC. This sequence encodes CASSYSEGWVDEQYF.

The chain employs TRBV9 and TRBJ1-1, with no clear D. Germline values: CDR1 SGDLS, CDR2 YYNGEE. V lost 0 bases to trimming and J lost 8 bases, with 14 bases between them. CDR3 length equals 14 residues. The CDR3 here is CASSVGAGGREAFF. DNA of the CDR3: TGTGCCAGCAGCGTAGGAGCGGGCGGTAGGGAAGCTTTCTTT.

The V and J genes are TRBV6-6 and TRBJ2-7; D is undetermined. Germline-derived CDR1 and CDR2 are MNHNY and SVGAGI (reference sequence). V was cut by 6 bases and J by 3 bases, with 15 bases left in between. The CDR3 runs 14 residues. CDR3 bases: TGTGCCAGCAGGGGGATGACTGACAACTACGAGCAGTACTTC. Translation gives CASRGMTDNYEQYF.

This sequence joins TRBV7-8 and TRBJ2-1; 8 positions agree with TRBD2. In germline, CDR1 is SGHVS, CDR2 FQNEAQ. V shed 1 base and J 5 bases; nucleotides not matched to a gene: 13. The CDR3 runs to 18 residues. The chain's CDR3 is CASSLEGLAGSTNNEQFF. In nucleotides, the CDR3 is TGTGCCAGCAGCTTAGAAGGATTAGCGGGAAGTACCAACAATGAGCAGTTCTTC.